The source of this T cell receptor beta chain is a study of beta chain features in type 1 diabetes. Study outcomes and limitations: Any HLA type influence on TCRB rearrangement was left unresolved here. Patients with Type 1 diabetes showed moderately but significantly shorter TCRB CDR3s in all four CD4+ subsets.

Only one count was recorded for this clone. Its antigen remains unidentified. The germline CDR1 and CDR2 sequences are MGHRA and YSYEKL. The junction had 3 bases not matched to a gene; V was cut back by 3 bases and J by 2 bases. This CDR3 region has 15 residues. Expressed TCRB transcripts were sequenced, since all the RNA that had been isolated was reverse transcribed. Produced via immunoSEQ multiplex PCR; TCRdb's table is partial and in-frame only. The table records fewer than 300,000 clones, about 20% of them present only once. V and J are TRBV4-1 and TRBJ2-3, with 9 bases aligning to TRBD2. The TCR originated in a woman aged 40 to 50 with type 1 diabetes. Sequenced input: naive CD4+ T cells from blood. This CDR3 is CASSHLAGNTDTQYF. DNA for the CDR3: TGCGCCAGCAGCCACCTAGCGGGGAACACAGATACGCAGTATTTT.